Listed below are T cell receptor beta chains from one sample, sequenced in a study of blood T cell repertoires in COVID-19. Profiling relied on immunoSEQ multiplex PCR, and the TCRdb table lists in-frame clones only, not all of them. The sample consists of about 210,000 clones, 83% of them appearing once. Sample: peripheral blood. The receptors here all came from a man aged 50 to 59 with active or convalescent COVID-19. Each CDR3 is given with its conserved first and last residue. D genes are given only for firm matches. Size is omitted from some rows. Given values are once, few, many or a class for expanded clones.

abundance,v_gene,j_gene,d_gene,CDR3nt,CDR3aa
NA,TRBV25-1,TRBJ2-7,NA,TGTGCCAGCAGTGGGGGGGTTACTCAGTACTTC,CASSGGVTQYF
NA,TRBV9,TRBJ1-1,TRBD1,TGTGCCAGCAGCAACGATCACAGGGGTCTTAGAGCTTTCTTT,CASSNDHRGLRAFF
NA,TRBV5-1,TRBJ2-3,NA,TGCGCCAGCAGGTCTGGCGGAAGCACAGATACGCAGTATTTT,CASRSGGSTDTQYF
NA,TRBV5-4,TRBJ1-2,NA,TGTGCCAGCAGCGTAGCGGGACACTCTCCCATTTATGGCTACACCTTC,CASSVAGHSPIYGYTF
NA,TRBV7-2,TRBJ1-1,NA,TGTGCCAGCAGCTTAAGAGAGGGGAACACTGAAGCTTTCTTT,CASSLREGNTEAFF
few,TRBV4-3,TRBJ2-3,NA,TGCGCCAGCAGCCAGGTCCCCACCGGGGGGCGCACAGATACGCAGTATTTT,CASSQVPTGGRTDTQYF
NA,TRBV5-1,TRBJ1-2,TRBD1,TGCGCCAGCAGCTCCCGCTCACAGGGGGGGAATGGCTACACCTTC,CASSSRSQGGNGYTF
NA,TRBV18,TRBJ1-5,NA,TGTGCCAGCTGTAGAGGGGGGGACAATCAGCCCCAGCATTTT,CASCRGGDNQPQHF
NA,TRBV2,TRBJ2-7,TRBD2,TGTGCCAGCAGTGTGTCGAGCGGGGGAAGCAACGAGCAGTACTTC,CASSVSSGGSNEQYF
NA,TRBV7-3,TRBJ1-1,TRBD1,TGTGCCAGCAGCCTCGGGGTAGGGGGCGGTGAAGCTTTCTTT,CASSLGVGGGEAFF
NA,TRBV4-2,TRBJ1-6,TRBD1,TGTGCCAGCAGCGGTCCAGGGGGCGTTAATTCACCCCTCCACTTT,CASSGPGGVNSPLHF
few,TRBV28,TRBJ1-5,TRBD1,TGTGCCAGCAGCGCGACAGGGGGATATCAGCCCCAGCATTTT,CASSATGGYQPQHF
NA,TRBV7-9,TRBJ1-2,NA,TGTGCCAGCAGCTTAAACCCCCAGGGCTACACCTTC,CASSLNPQGYTF
NA,TRBV6-1,TRBJ1-6,NA,TGTGCCACCTTGGCGACAGCTGGCTCACCCCTCCACTTT,CATLATAGSPLHF
NA,TRBV7-9,TRBJ2-1,NA,TGTGCCAGCAGCTTAGGGATTTCTAGCGCGGGTGAGCAGTTCTTC,CASSLGISSAGEQFF
NA,TRBV6-4,TRBJ2-1,TRBD2,TGTGCCAGCACCCGATGGGCTAGCGGGAGCTCCTACAATGAGCAGTTCTTC,CASTRWASGSSYNEQFF
NA,TRBV7-9,TRBJ2-5,NA,TGTGCCAGCAGCTCTATGGAGACCCAGTACTTC,CASSSMETQYF
few,TRBV19,TRBJ1-5,TRBD1,TGTGCCAGTAGTAGTACTAGGACAGGGAGGGGCAATCAGCCCCAGCATTTT,CASSSTRTGRGNQPQHF
NA,TRBV9,TRBJ2-3,TRBD1,TGTGCCAGCACCCGAACAGGGGACGGCACAGATACGCAGTATTTT,CASTRTGDGTDTQYF
NA,TRBV9,TRBJ2-5,NA,TGTGCCAGCAGCGGACTAGTAGGCGAGACCCAGTACTTC,CASSGLVGETQYF
once,TRBV19,TRBJ2-7,TRBD1,TGTGCCAGTAGCACCCGACAGGGGAAGCCTCTTCACGAGCAGTACTTC,CASSTRQGKPLHEQYF
NA,TRBV27,TRBJ1-2,NA,TGTGCCAGCAGTTTATCGATACAGCAAGTATATGGCTACACCTTC,CASSLSIQQVYGYTF
NA,TRBV11-2,TRBJ1-1,NA,TGTGCCAGCAGCTTTTTGGAGGGGTATGGGAACACTGAAGCTTTCTTT,CASSFLEGYGNTEAFF
NA,TRBV5-6,TRBJ1-1,NA,TGTGCCAGCAGCTTGGCCGGACACTGGAACACTGAAGCTTTCTTT,CASSLAGHWNTEAFF
NA,TRBV18,TRBJ1-5,NA,TGTGCCAGCTCACAGTTACAGGGTAGCAATCAGCCCCAGCATTTT,CASSQLQGSNQPQHF
few,TRBV3-1/TRBV3-2,TRBJ1-5,NA,TGTGCCAGCAGCCAAGATATGCAGGGAAGGGCCCAGCATTTT,CASSQDMQGRAQHF
NA,TRBV10-3,TRBJ2-5,TRBD2,TGTGCCATCAGTCTGAGCGGGGGGACCCAAGAGACCCAGTACTTC,CAISLSGGTQETQYF
NA,TRBV5-1,TRBJ2-5,TRBD2,TGCGCCAGCAGCTTGGCCTTAGCGGGGAGGGCTTTTGAGACCCAGTACTTC,CASSLALAGRAFETQYF
few,TRBV18,TRBJ1-3,NA,TGTGCCAGCTCACGTCAGAAGAAGGAGGGAAACACCATATATTTT,CASSRQKKEGNTIYF
NA,TRBV3-1/TRBV3-2,TRBJ1-5,NA,TGTGCCAGCAGCCAGGGCCCGACAGGCATTTCGCCCCAGCATTTT,CASSQGPTGISPQHF
NA,TRBV3-1/TRBV3-2,TRBJ2-3,TRBD2,TGTGCCAGCAGCCAAGACATAAGGAGAACTAGCGGGGGGTCTAGCACAGATACGCAGTATTTT,CASSQDIRRTSGGSSTDTQYF
NA,TRBV5-1,TRBJ1-4,TRBD1,TGCGCCAGCAGCCCCTCCGACAGGGGGATAACTAATGAAAAACTGTTTTTT,CASSPSDRGITNEKLFF
NA,TRBV10-3,TRBJ2-7,NA,TGTGCCAAACGGAGACAGACTCCTGTTCCCGAGCAGTACTTC,CAKRRQTPVPEQYF